The 28 T cell receptor beta chains given below trace back to one sample, sequenced in a study of metastatic and nonmetastatic thyroid tumors. Using MiXCR, TCRdb reanalyzed the PCR reads. The sample lists some 20,000 clones; around 40% were seen once. No patient had received any treatment before thyroid surgery. The sequenced sample was tumor tissue. The receptors here all came from a female donor with papillary thyroid cancer or a benign thyroid nodule (not recorded which). Some clones in this sample may be carry-over from other donors' samples.

The chain has TRBV6-4 and TRBJ2-1, with TRBD2 identical over 9 bases. Germline V gene data show CDR1 as MRHNA and CDR2 as SNTAGT. The CDR3 has 15 amino acids. With V trimmed by 4 bases and J by 7 bases, 8 bases remained unmatched. CDR3 coding DNA: TGTGCCAGCAGTGTGCGTCTAGCGGGATTTAATGAGCAGTTCTTC. Its protein is CASSVRLAGFNEQFF.

Only a few counts were recorded for this clone. The V call is TRBV6-1, the J call TRBJ2-3; 9 bases map to TRBD2. The V segment lost 0 bases and the J segment 6 bases; nucleotides outside the gene matches: 4. CDR3 length: 15 amino acids. Germline V CDR1 and CDR2: MNHNS, SASEGT. The CDR3: CASSEASGSWDTQYF. For the CDR3, the DNA is TGTGCCAGCAGTGAAGCTAGCGGGAGTTGGGATACGCAGTATTTT.

The V call is TRBV19, the J call TRBJ2-3; D remains ambiguous. V lost 5 bases to trimming and J lost 3 bases, with 9 bases between them. In germline, CDR1 is LNHDA, CDR2 SQIVND (reference sequence). The CDR3 length is 13 residues. This CDR3 is CASSPRRTDTQYF. As DNA, the CDR3 is TGTGCCAGTAGTCCCCGTCGGACAGATACGCAGTATTTT.

By proportion, this clone is large (0.1 to 1%). V is TRBV20-1 and J is TRBJ2-6; TRBD1 matches at 12 bases. V lost 0 bases and J lost 0; bases outside the gene matches: 6. The germline gives CDR1 DFQATT, CDR2 SNEGSKA (reference sequence). This CDR3 comprises 19 residues. Here the CDR3 reads CSARDRGTGGLSGANVLTF. CDR3 sequence (DNA): TGCAGTGCTAGAGATCGAGGGACAGGGGGCCTCTCTGGGGCCAACGTCCTGACTTTC.

The rearrangement joins TRBV15 to TRBJ2-1; D unclear. Trimming removed 1 base from V and 3 bases from J, with 7 bases in between. This CDR3 contains 14 residues. The germline V gene encodes CDR1 LNHNV and CDR2 YYDKDF (reference sequence). The CDR3 spells CATSRARYYNEQFF. The CDR3 coding sequence is TGTGCCACCAGCAGAGCTAGGTACTACAATGAGCAGTTCTTC.

This clone was seen a few times. This chain joins TRBV6-1 and TRBJ2-2, with D hard to call. CDR3 length equals 14 residues. With 7 bases removed from V and 2 bases from J, the gap between germline ends came to 11 bases. Per the germline V gene, CDR1 is MNHNS and CDR2 is SASEGT. The CDR3 is CASTEQHNTGELFF. Here the CDR3 DNA reads TGTGCCAGCACGGAACAGCACAACACCGGGGAGCTGTTTTTT.

Only a few counts were recorded for this clone. This rearrangement joins TRBV28 to TRBJ2-7; TRBD2 aligns across 10 bases. V was pared by 6 bases and J by 3 bases, with 5 bases of the junction left unmatched. The germline gives CDR1 MDHEN, CDR2 SYDVKM. The CDR3 is 14 amino acids. CDR3 sequence: CASRSGTSVYEQYF. The CDR3 nucleotides are TGTGCCAGCAGGTCCGGGACTAGCGTCTACGAGCAGTACTTC. Combining the CDR3 with reference TRBV28 and TRBJ2-7 gives the whole variable domain DVKVTQSSRYLVKRTGEKVFLECVQDMDHENMFWYRQDPGLGLRLIYFSYDVKMKEKGDIPEGYSVSREKKERFSLILESASTNQTSMYLCASRSGTSVYEQYFGPGTRLTVT.

This clone was found once. The identical CDR3 is also encoded by other nucleotide sequences in the sample. This chain uses TRBV20-1 with TRBJ2-7; TRBD2 matches 7 bases. The length of the CDR3 is 13 residues. Germline V gene lookup returns CDR1 DFQATT and CDR2 SNEGSKA (reference sequence). The V gene end was trimmed by 3 bases and the J gene end by 6 bases; junction bases not matched to a gene: 8. This CDR3 reads CSARDRTRGEQYF. The CDR3 DNA sequence: TGCAGTGCTAGGGATCGGACTAGAGGCGAGCAGTACTTC.

The CDR3 sequence is CATSRVAGEATNEKLFF. CDR3 sequence (DNA): TGTGCCACCAGCAGAGTTGCAGGAGAGGCAACTAATGAAAAACTGTTTTTT. The chain joins TRBV15 to TRBJ1-4; D gene ambiguous. The CDR3 is 17 amino acids. V was shortened by 1 base and J by 0 bases, with 12 bases between the two germline ends. CDR1 is LNHNV and CDR2 is YYDKDF in the germline V gene (reference sequence).

V is TRBV2 and J is TRBJ2-3, with 12 bases aligning to TRBD2. CDR3 size: 19 residues. After removal of 1 base from V and 1 base from J, the junction contained 9 bases not matched to a gene. CDR1 is SNHLY and CDR2 is FYNNEI in the germline V gene. CDR3 DNA sequence: TGTGCCAGCAGTGAAGAACTAGCGGGAGGCTCCGGGCGCACAGATACGCAGTATTTT. It yields the protein CASSEELAGGSGRTDTQYF.

The rearrangement joins TRBV6-1 to TRBJ2-2; the D is unclear. This CDR3 has 12 amino acids. CDR1 and CDR2 from the germline V gene are MNHNS and SASEGT. Between the trimmed V and J ends, which lost 10 bases and 4 bases, there was a span of 10 bases. In DNA, the CDR3 is TGTGCCACCACATCTAGCACCGGGGAGCTGTTTTTT. Protein: CATTSSTGELFF.

The chain carries TRBV20-1 and TRBJ1-2, with D maybe TRBD1 (6 bases). CDR3 length: 16 residues. Trimming took off 3 bases at V and 1 base at J, with 18 bases between the two ends. From germline, CDR1 is DFQATT and CDR2 SNEGSKA (reference sequence). The CDR3 here is CSARGNRVPLNYGYTF. The CDR3 bases are TGCAGTGCTAGGGGAAACAGGGTCCCCCTTAACTATGGCTACACCTTC.

Of note for this clone: Other DNA sequences in the sample encode the same CDR3. This sequence joins TRBV28 and TRBJ1-2, with 7 bases identical to TRBD1. J was trimmed by 6 bases and V by 6 bases; bases with no gene match: 10. Per the germline V gene, CDR1 is MDHEN and CDR2 is SYDVKM. The CDR3 runs 14 residues. The CDR3 spells CASRTTGYQDGYTF. CDR3 DNA sequence: TGTGCCAGCAGAACGACAGGGTACCAGGATGGCTACACCTTC.

The chain uses TRBV12-3 or TRBV12-4 and TRBJ2-2; TRBD1 might be the D (6 bases). V lost 3 bases, J lost 4 bases, and 12 bases lay in between. CDR3 length equals 15 residues. DNA for the CDR3: TGTGCCAGCAGTTTCCGGGACAAACCCACCGGGGAGCTGTTTTTT. Amino acid sequence: CASSFRDKPTGELFF.

This clone was found once. This rearrangement joins TRBV5-4 to TRBJ1-6, with 7 positions matching TRBD1. The CDR3 spans 16 residues. In germline, CDR1 is SGHNT, CDR2 YYREEE (reference sequence). Trimming at V came to 3 bases and at J to 5 bases, leaving 8 bases not matched to a gene. In DNA, the CDR3 is TGTGCCAGCAGCTCTCTGGGACAGAGCCATAATTCACCCCTCCACTTT. It is translated as CASSSLGQSHNSPLHF.

This chain links TRBV20-1 with TRBJ2-3; TRBD1 is a possible D gene (6 bases). V lost 6 bases, J lost 5 bases, and 18 bases lay in between. Germline lookup yields CDR1 DFQATT and CDR2 SNEGSKA (reference sequence). The CDR3 covers 14 residues. The CDR3 DNA follows: TGCAGTGCCGGGAAGGGACAATTGATAGATACGCAGTATTTT. It is translated as CSAGKGQLIDTQYF.

The CDR3 nucleotides read TGTGCCAGCAGTAAGACAGGGGCTTTAGATACGCAGTATTTT. It translates to CASSKTGALDTQYF. The gene calls are TRBV2 and TRBJ2-3; TRBD1 aligns across 8 bases. The germline V gene has CDR1 SNHLY and CDR2 FYNNEI. This CDR3 spans 14 amino acids. The V segment lost 5 bases and the J segment 5 bases; nucleotides outside the gene matches: 6.

Notes on this clone: A read error may explain this, as a much larger clone is one base away. Other DNA sequences of this sample code for an identical CDR3. This chain links TRBV6-1 with TRBJ2-6; no definite D call. CDR1 is MNHNS, CDR2 SASEGT, per germline. The CDR3 consists of 15 residues. V was pared by 1 base and J by 1 base, with 5 bases between. The CDR3: CASSEGQSGANVLTF. The CDR3 DNA follows: TGTGCCAGCAGTGAAGGCCAGTCTGGGGCCAACGTCCTGACTTTC.

The chain links TRBV19 to TRBJ2-1, with 8 bases aligning to TRBD2. J was trimmed by 4 bases and V by 7 bases; bases with no gene match: 6. The CDR3 contains 14 residues. Germline loops: CDR1 LNHDA, CDR2 SQIVND (reference sequence). CDR3 region: CASTQGLEYNEQFF. The CDR3 bases are TGTGCCAGTACCCAGGGACTAGAGTACAATGAGCAGTTCTTC.

The V gene is TRBV2, the J gene TRBJ2-2; D is uncertain. The CDR3 runs 14 residues. Trimming removed 10 bases at V and 1 base at J, with 13 bases between. Germline CDR1 is SNHLY and CDR2 is FYNNEI. CDR3 coding DNA: TGTGCCACCCAAGGAGTCCGGAACACCGGGGAGCTGTTTTTT. Translation gives CATQGVRNTGELFF.

This clone was detected only a few times. This rearrangement joins TRBV19 to TRBJ2-7; 7 bases match TRBD2. After removal of 11 bases from V and 6 bases from J, the junction contained 16 bases not matched to a gene. Per germline, CDR1 LNHDA and CDR2 SQIVND (reference sequence). This CDR3 has 14 amino acids. The CDR3 DNA is TGTGCCTCAAGGGGAGGGCCTGGGTTTGGCGAGCAGTACTTC. This sequence encodes CASRGGPGFGEQYF.

Turning to this clone: The same CDR3 is also encoded by other DNA sequences in this sample. This rearrangement joins TRBV6-1 to TRBJ2-1, with D perhaps TRBD2 (6 bases). Germline values: CDR1 MNHNS, CDR2 SASEGT. This CDR3 has 14 amino acids. The V gene lost 6 bases and the J gene lost 0 bases, with 9 bases spanning the gap. The CDR3 protein is CASRGGDSYNEQFF. The CDR3 nucleotides are TGTGCCAGCAGGGGAGGCGACTCCTACAATGAGCAGTTCTTC.

The chain couples TRBV11-3 to TRBJ2-7; TRBD1 matches 7 bases. With V trimmed by 5 bases and J by 1 base, 11 bases remained unmatched. The CDR3 contains 16 residues. The germline V gene has CDR1 SGHNT and CDR2 YENEEA. The CDR3 DNA follows: TGTGCCAGCAGCGGATACAACAGGGGCCTATCCTACGAGCAGTACTTC. Translating gives CASSGYNRGLSYEQYF.

V usage is TRBV12-3 or TRBV12-4 and J usage is TRBJ2-7, with 10 bases that match TRBD1. CDR3 length equals 14 residues. The junction had 7 bases not matched to a gene; V was cut back by 6 bases and J by 5 bases. CDR3 sequence: CASSLGTGAHEQYF. In DNA form, the CDR3 reads TGTGCCAGCAGCCTAGGGACAGGGGCCCACGAGCAGTACTTC.

The chain links TRBV6-1 to TRBJ2-7; D may be TRBD2 (6 bases). CDR3 length: 14 amino acids. CDR1 is MNHNS, CDR2 SASEGT, per germline. V was clipped by 9 bases and J by 0 bases, with 15 bases between them. The CDR3 protein is CASAKAGFSYEQYF. CDR3 in DNA: TGTGCCAGTGCAAAGGCGGGGTTCTCCTACGAGCAGTACTTC.

This clone was detected only a few times. The CDR3 DNA reads TGTGCCAGCAGCTGGACAGGGGAAAATCAGCCCCAGCATTTT. Translation: CASSWTGENQPQHF. V is TRBV28 and J is TRBJ1-5; 9 positions agree with TRBD1. V lost 6 bases to trimming and J lost 4 bases; unmatched junction nucleotides: 4. Looked up from germline, CDR1 is MDHEN and CDR2 is SYDVKM. There are 14 residues in the CDR3.

The rearrangement uses TRBV6-1 and TRBJ2-2; TRBD2 matches at 9 bases. CDR1 is MNHNS, CDR2 SASEGT, per germline. This CDR3 has 14 residues. Trimming at V came to 7 bases and at J to 7 bases, leaving 7 bases not matched to a gene. The CDR3 nucleotides are TGTGCCAGCAAGGTAGCGGGGGAAGTCGGGGAGCTGTTTTTT. It yields the protein CASKVAGEVGELFF.

The chain is built from TRBV6-9 and TRBJ2-1; D gene unclear. Germline CDR1 is MNHGY and CDR2 is SVAAGI. Trimming removed 2 bases at V and 0 bases at J, with 8 bases between. The CDR3 spans 15 residues. The CDR3 DNA follows: TGTGCCAGCAGTTATGGACCCCCCTCCTACAATGAGCAGTTCTTC. Its protein is CASSYGPPSYNEQFF.